Each of the 15 T cell receptor beta chains below was sequenced from the same sample in a study of cytomegalovirus exposure and HLA in healthy donors. TCRdb's table, derived via immunoSEQ multiplex PCR, lists solely in-frame clones and lacks some. In the table there are tens of thousands of clones, around 97% of which are singletons. The specimen sequenced was PBMCs. These receptor sequences come from a man aged 25 to 40 in good health and CMV-seropositive.

This chain joins TRBV28 and TRBJ2-7; possible D gene TRBD1, 5 bases. The germline gives CDR1 MDHEN, CDR2 SYDVKM. This CDR3 region has 14 residues. V shed 3 bases and J shed 6 bases, with 15 bases lying between them. The CDR3, as DNA: TGTGCCAGCAGTTTGGGGCACTTACAGGCCGAGCAGTACTTC. Translated: CASSLGHLQAEQYF.

The rearrangement uses TRBV7-8 and TRBJ2-7; 9 nucleotides align to TRBD1. Per the germline V gene, CDR1 is SGHVS and CDR2 is FQNEAQ. The J segment lost 2 bases and the V segment lost 6 bases, leaving 8 bases of the junction unmatched. CDR3 length equals 15 residues. DNA for the CDR3: TGTGCCAGCAGACCAGGGACAGGGTCTACCTACGAGCAGTACTTC. Translating it yields CASRPGTGSTYEQYF.

The chain couples TRBV9 to TRBJ2-1; 11 bases are a match to TRBD2. The CDR3 is 15 residues long. After removal of 2 bases from V and 10 bases from J, the junction contained 8 bases not matched to a gene. The germline V gene encodes CDR1 SGDLS and CDR2 YYNGEE. CDR3 region: CASSVGTSGPREQFF. The CDR3 coding sequence is TGTGCCAGCAGCGTCGGGACTAGCGGACCCCGGGAGCAGTTCTTC.

This chain uses TRBV7-8 with TRBJ2-4, with TRBD1 identical over 8 bases. V lost 9 bases to trimming and J lost 2 bases; unmatched junction nucleotides: 6. Germline CDR1 is SGHVS and CDR2 is FQNEAQ. The CDR3 length is 14 residues. The CDR3: CASQGAETKNIQYF. The DNA of the CDR3 is TGTGCCAGTCAGGGGGCCGAAACCAAAAACATTCAGTACTTC.

The chain is built from TRBV28 and TRBJ1-1, with D uncertain. The ends were cut back, 10 bases at V and 0 bases at J, with 6 bases in the middle. The CDR3 is 11 residues long. The V gene's germline CDR1 is MDHEN and CDR2 SYDVKM. CDR3 protein: CATSLNTEAFF. In DNA form, the CDR3 reads TGTGCCACCTCTCTGAACACTGAAGCTTTCTTT.

This chain uses TRBV6-5 with TRBJ1-2; 11 positions match TRBD1. CDR1 MNHEY and CDR2 SVGAGI come from the germline V gene. Germline trimming cut 6 bases from V and 4 bases from J; bases unmatched to any gene: 4. The CDR3 sequence is 14 residues long. CDR3 residues: CASRWGQGVYGYTF. DNA for the CDR3: TGTGCCAGCAGATGGGGACAGGGGGTCTATGGCTACACCTTC.

This clone was recorded a few times. This sequence joins TRBV11-3 and TRBJ2-7; D perhaps matches TRBD2 (5 bases). The CDR3 has 13 amino acids. Germline CDR1 and CDR2: SGHNT and YENEEA. This CDR3 reads CASSLVLACTSHV. CDR3 DNA: TGTGCCAGCAGCTTAGTCCTAGCCTGCACATCCCATGTC.

The chain recombines TRBV28 with TRBJ1-2, with D unresolved. Per germline, CDR1 MDHEN and CDR2 SYDVKM. The CDR3 spans 13 residues. V was shortened by 3 bases and J by 7 bases, with 12 bases between the two germline ends. The CDR3 DNA reads TGTGCCAGCAGTTTGCGGCAGTTCGGTGGCTACACCTTC. Translating it yields CASSLRQFGGYTF.

The rearrangement joins TRBV7-9 to TRBJ2-7, with a possible D match to TRBD2 (5 bases). The CDR3 is 16 residues long. Germline CDR1 is SEHNR and CDR2 is FQNEAQ (reference sequence). Trimming left V 5 bases short and J 0 bases short, with 17 bases between. The CDR3: CASSPRPGKSSYEQYF. In DNA form, the CDR3 reads TGTGCCAGCAGCCCCCGACCGGGAAAGAGCTCCTACGAGCAGTACTTC.

This clone was seen only once. The rearrangement uses TRBV6-6 and TRBJ1-2; 9 bases align to TRBD1. V trimming: 5 bases; J trimming: 8 bases; junction bases outside the gene matches: 3. Germline CDR1 is MNHNY and CDR2 is SVGAGI (reference sequence). This CDR3 has 12 residues. This CDR3 reads CASSKTGGGYTF. The CDR3 nucleotides are TGTGCCAGCAGTAAGACAGGGGGAGGCTACACCTTC.

The chain combines TRBV4-1 with TRBJ2-2; perhaps TRBD2 as D (6 bases). This CDR3 is built from 14 residues. Trimming took off 3 bases at V and 4 bases at J, with 9 bases between the two ends. Looked up from germline, CDR1 is MGHRA and CDR2 is YSYEKL. The DNA of the CDR3 is TGCGCCAGCAGCCAGGAGGGGCGCACCGGGGAGCTGTTTTTT. Amino acid sequence: CASSQEGRTGELFF.

The chain uses TRBV7-2 and TRBJ1-5; the D gene is possibly TRBD1 (6 bases). Per the germline V gene, CDR1 is SGHTA and CDR2 is FQGNSA. CDR3 length: 16 residues. The V gene lost 5 bases and the J gene lost 0 bases, with 14 bases spanning the gap. CDR3 residues: CASSADSPYSNQPQHF. CDR3 DNA: TGTGCCAGCAGCGCGGACAGCCCTTATAGCAATCAGCCCCAGCATTTT.

The J gene is TRBJ2-7, the V gene TRBV9; maybe TRBD2 (6 bases). CDR1 is SGDLS, CDR2 YYNGEE, per germline. This CDR3 has 14 amino acids. V was cut by 0 bases and J by 6 bases, with 13 bases left in between. DNA of the CDR3: TGTGCCAGCAGCGTAGTGGTCGTGGGGGGCGAGCAGTACTTC. Translated: CASSVVVVGGEQYF.

The V call is TRBV9, the J call TRBJ2-7; D may be TRBD2 (6 bases). This CDR3 spans 14 amino acids. With 0 bases removed from V and 5 bases from J, the gap between germline ends came to 12 bases. From germline, CDR1 is SGDLS and CDR2 YYNGEE. The CDR3 sequence is CASSVDQGGDEQYF. The CDR3 DNA is TGTGCCAGCAGCGTAGATCAGGGAGGCGACGAGCAGTACTTC.

V gene TRBV5-4 combines with J gene TRBJ2-7, with 7 bases aligning to TRBD2. Germline V gives CDR1 SGHNT, CDR2 YYREEE (reference sequence). Trimming removed 3 bases from V and 0 bases from J; junction bases left unmatched: 6. The CDR3 totals 15 residues. The CDR3 DNA sequence: TGTGCCAGCAGCTCGGTCGGGGGGAGCTCCTACGAGCAGTACTTC. Amino acid sequence: CASSSVGGSSYEQYF.